The sequence of this T cell receptor (beta chain) was determined in a study of control samples from healthy donors and cancer patients. The J segment lost 4 bases and the V segment lost 5 bases, leaving 7 bases of the junction unmatched. The CDR3 is 15 residues long. The germline CDR1 and CDR2 sequences are SNHLY and FYNNEI. The data were produced by immunoSEQ multiplex PCR, yet TCRdb's version contains in-frame clones alone and is incomplete. The sample shows around 200,000 clones, 90% to 95% of them seen only once. This TCR came from a man younger than 35 in good health. Sequencing was done on a sample of blood. The rearrangement joins TRBV2 to TRBJ2-1, with 8 bases lining up with TRBD2. The CDR3 DNA sequence: TGTGCCAGCAGTCCCGCGGGCGGGGGGTACAATGAGCAGTTCTTC. This sequence encodes CASSPAGGGYNEQFF.